This TCR beta chain was found in a study of CD8+ T cells in alopecia areata. The CDR3 spans 15 residues. Per germline, CDR1 NSQYPW and CDR2 LRSPGD (reference sequence). Trimming at V came to 3 bases and at J to 3 bases, leaving 7 bases not matched to a gene. Once RNA had been extracted, it was reverse transcribed into cDNA to act as the sequencing template. Data came from immunoSEQ multiplex PCR; TCRdb stores just in-frame clones and leaves some out. The data show about 110,000 clones, with none appearing a single time. This clone was seen only a few times. Its target is unknown. The listed genes are named as in mouse. The read is 4 residues too short to cover the CDR3 end, so that end is filled in from the germline J gene. Study-wide results and caveats: Across lesional scalp, and particularly alopecia totalis/universalis, clonality surpassed that of normal scalp.

This chain joins TRBV1 and TRBJ1-2; 7 bases map to TRBD1. The clonotype comes from a C3H/HeJ mouse with alopecia areata. For this strain, the MHC haplotype corresponds to H2-k. The sample taken for sequencing was lesional skin. The CDR3 loop is CTCSARQGGHSDYTF. Partial CDR3 DNA: TGCACCTGCAGTGCCAGACAGGGTGGGCACTCC.